What follows is one T cell receptor (beta chain) and its context. Its antigen is currently unknown. CDR1 is SGHTA and CDR2 is FQGNSA in the germline V gene. The CDR3 has 13 residues. Between the trimmed V and J ends, which lost 6 bases and 2 bases, there was a span of 10 bases. This record belongs to a study of CD8 T cells in ankylosing spondylitis. Study-level points and caveats: There were earlier reports of some motif variants in reactive arthritis synovial fluid and blood. It appeared that ankylosing spondylitis blood was characterized by a TCR beta motif of under ten highly homologous variants.

TCRdb re-called the 5' RACE reads with MiXCR, one entry per CDR3 protein. This table holds 150,000 to 200,000 distinct CDR3 sequences, 11% found once. The specimen sequenced was blood, either unsorted or a sorted T cell fraction (not recorded which). The receptor was derived from a male donor with ankylosing spondylitis or in good health (not recorded which). The chain links TRBV7-2 to TRBJ1-2; no definite D call. The CDR3: CASSSGPNYGYTF. For the CDR3, the DNA is TGTGCCAGCAGTTCCGGGCCAAACTATGGCTACACCTTC.